Included here is one T cell receptor beta chain sequence, with context. In the original analysis: Amplification of reference gene primers was used by the study to estimate nucleated cell counts. Assay: immunoSEQ multiplex PCR; the TCRdb copy retains only in-frame clones and omits some. The V and J calls and clone size are taken from that table; D and trimming were inferred from the DNA. The data hold roughly 100,000 clones, with around 87% observed a single time. This CDR3 spans 13 amino acids. J gave up 1 base and V 6 bases, and 2 bases lay outside the gene matches. CDR1 and CDR2 from the germline V gene are PRHDT and FYEKMQ (reference sequence). This entry belongs to a study of blood T cell repertoires in COVID-19. Study as a whole: Samples came from the United States, Italy and Spain, spanning acute and convalescent COVID-19. From T cells, B-cell-depleted T cells, or PBMCs came the material, which was cDNA or gDNA.

The V and J genes are TRBV13 and TRBJ2-7, with 8 positions matching TRBD2. The clonotype was recovered from a man aged 50-60 years with active or convalescent COVID-19. The sequenced sample consisted of peripheral blood. DNA for the CDR3: TGTGCCAGCAGGGCTAGCGGGTCCTACGAGCAGTACTTC. Protein sequence: CASRASGSYEQYF.